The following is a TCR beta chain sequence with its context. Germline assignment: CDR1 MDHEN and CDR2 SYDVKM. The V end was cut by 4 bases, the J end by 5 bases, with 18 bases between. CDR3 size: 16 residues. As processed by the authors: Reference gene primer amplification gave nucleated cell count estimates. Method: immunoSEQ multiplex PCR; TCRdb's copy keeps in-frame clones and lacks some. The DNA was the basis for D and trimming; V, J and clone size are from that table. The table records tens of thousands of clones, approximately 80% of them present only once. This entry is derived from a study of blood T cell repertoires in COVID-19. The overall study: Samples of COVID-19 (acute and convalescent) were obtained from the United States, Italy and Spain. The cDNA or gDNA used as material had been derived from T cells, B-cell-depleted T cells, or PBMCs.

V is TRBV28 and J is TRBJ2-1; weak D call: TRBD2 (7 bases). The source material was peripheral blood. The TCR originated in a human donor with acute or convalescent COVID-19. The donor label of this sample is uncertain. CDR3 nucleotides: TGTGCCAGCAGTTCTAAACTTCGGGGGGCGGACAATGAGCAGTTCTTC. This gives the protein CASSSKLRGADNEQFF. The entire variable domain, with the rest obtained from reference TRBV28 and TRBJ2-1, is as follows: DVKVTQSSRYLVKRTGEKVFLECVQDMDHENMFWYRQDPGLGLRLIYFSYDVKMKEKGDIPEGYSVSREKKERFSLILESASTNQTSMYLCASSSKLRGADNEQFFGPGTRLTVL.